This T cell receptor (beta chain) appears in the sequencing data of a study of shared clonotypes between healthy human individuals. At the level of the study: Donors, aged 18 to 49, were two women and a few men.

The assay was immunoSEQ multiplex PCR, and TCRdb's table has in-frame clones only and misses some. This table holds roughly 1.4 million clones, about 98.5% found once. Trimming cost V 2 bases and J 0 bases, with 10 bases left between them. The CDR3 runs 16 residues. Germline loops: CDR1 MDHEN, CDR2 SYDVKM. J is TRBJ2-2 and V is TRBV28, with a possible D match to TRBD1 (6 bases). This clonotype was sampled from a man under 40 in good health. Sequenced input: naive CD4+ T cells sorted from blood. Noted subset: CD45RA+ positively selected. CDR3 DNA: TGTGCCAGCAGTTTACTTGGACAGACGAACACCGGGGAGCTGTTTTTT. Protein product: CASSLLGQTNTGELFF.